This is a list of T cell receptor beta chains from one sample in a study of blood T cell repertoires in COVID-19. Sequencing was performed with immunoSEQ multiplex PCR; in TCRdb, only in-frame clones are kept and a portion is missing. The data show around 310,000 clones, 89% seen once. The sample taken for sequencing was PBMCs or T cells enriched from blood (not recorded which). The origin of the receptors is a woman aged 25 to 39 who had recovered from COVID-19. CDR3s include the opening cysteine and the closing phenylalanine or tryptophan. A D gene is named only where the DNA matches it firmly. Size tells how often a clone was seen (once, few, many) or the class of an expanded clone, and some rows leave it out.

few	TRBV2	TRBJ1-2	TRBD1	TGTGCCAGCATTCGGGACAGGGAGAAATTTAGCTACACCTTC	CASIRDREKFSYTF
NA	TRBV11-3	TRBJ2-5	NA	TGTGCCAGCAGCTTACCACCCTACGAGACCCAGTACTTC	CASSLPPYETQYF
NA	TRBV11-3	TRBJ2-1	NA	TGTGCCAGCAGCCAAACAGGTGAGCAGTTCTTC	CASSQTGEQFF
NA	TRBV2	TRBJ1-5	NA	TGTGCCAGCAAAACCAGGGGTTTCAATCAGCCCCAGCATTTT	CASKTRGFNQPQHF
few	TRBV28	TRBJ2-7	TRBD2	TGTGCCAGCAGTTTAACAACTCCTTTTATAAGGGAGGGCCTAGTAACGAACGAGCAGTACTTC	CASSLTTPFIREGLVTNEQYF
few	TRBV19	TRBJ2-7	NA	TGTGCCAGTAGTATTAGGGCAGGGACCTACGAGCAGTACTTC	CASSIRAGTYEQYF
NA	TRBV11-1	TRBJ2-1	NA	TGTGCCAGCAGCTTCAGCGAGAACTACAATGAGCAGTTCTTC	CASSFSENYNEQFF
NA	TRBV6-6	TRBJ1-4	TRBD1	TGTGCCAGCAGCTTGCAGGGGGCAACTAATGAAAAACTGTTTTTT	CASSLQGATNEKLFF
NA	TRBV28	TRBJ2-4	TRBD2	TGTGCCAGCACCAGGCTAGCGGGAACCAAAAACATTCAGTACTTC	CASTRLAGTKNIQYF
NA	TRBV9	TRBJ2-2	NA	TGTGCCAGCAGCCTAGGGGACTCTAACACCGGGGAGCTGTTTTTT	CASSLGDSNTGELFF
NA	TRBV12-3/TRBV12-4	TRBJ1-2	NA	TGTGCCAGCAATCATCCGGCAGGGAACGGCTACACCTTC	CASNHPAGNGYTF
NA	TRBV27	TRBJ2-7	TRBD1	TGTGCCAGCAGTCGATCGTATTGGGACAGGGAATCCTACGAGCAGTACTTC	CASSRSYWDRESYEQYF
few	TRBV4-1	TRBJ2-2	TRBD2	TGCGCCAGCAGCCAAGACCCGGGACTAGCGGGAGCCGGGGAGCTGTTTTTT	CASSQDPGLAGAGELFF
NA	TRBV11-2	TRBJ1-6	NA	TGTGCCAGCAGCTCACTGGCAGGGTGGTCACCCCTCCACTTT	CASSSLAGWSPLHF
NA	TRBV11-2	TRBJ2-1	TRBD2	TGTGCCAGCAGCTCGGGGGGTGAGCAGTTCTTC	CASSSGGEQFF
NA	TRBV5-1	TRBJ2-7	NA	TGCGCCAGCAGCTGGGCCCTGACAGGGTACCCGGGGGACGAGCAGTACTTC	CASSWALTGYPGDEQYF
NA	TRBV7-6	TRBJ2-5	NA	TGTGCCAGCAGCTTCATGGTTAGCGTCCCGGGGGAGACCCAGTACTTC	CASSFMVSVPGETQYF
NA	TRBV19	TRBJ2-4	NA	TGTGCCAGTAGCATGACATTAGCCAAAAACATTCAGTACTTC	CASSMTLAKNIQYF
NA	TRBV5-1	TRBJ1-4	TRBD1	TGCGCCAGCAGCTTTACAGGGGTAGCTGAAAAACTGTTTTTT	CASSFTGVAEKLFF
NA	TRBV6-5	TRBJ2-3	NA	TGTGCCAGCAGTACACCGGGAGATACGCAGTATTTT	CASSTPGDTQYF
NA	TRBV28	TRBJ2-1	NA	TGTGCCAGCAGGTCCGGAGGAATACCCTACAATGAGCAGTTCTTC	CASRSGGIPYNEQFF
few	TRBV5-4	TRBJ1-2	NA	TGTGCCAGCACCAAGTTCACCAGGATCCCCTACACCTTC	CASTKFTRIPYTF
NA	TRBV27	TRBJ2-7	NA	TGTGCCAGCAGTTCTCTACGCCGGGGGGCCCGAAGCTCCTACGAGCAGTACTTC	CASSSLRRGARSSYEQYF
once	TRBV7-2	TRBJ2-1	TRBD2	TGTGCCAGCAGCTCTAGCGGGAGTGTCAATGAGCAGTTCTTC	CASSSSGSVNEQFF
NA	TRBV5-1	TRBJ1-3	NA	TGCGCCAGCAGCTTGCTTGGAAACACCATATATTTT	CASSLLGNTIYF
NA	TRBV6-6	TRBJ2-7	TRBD1	TGTGCCAGCAGTGGGCCGGGACAGGGCTCCTACGAGCAGTACTTC	CASSGPGQGSYEQYF
NA	TRBV5-1	TRBJ1-2	NA	TGCGCCAGCAGCTTGGGTCTAGGGGCCATATATGGCTACACCTTC	CASSLGLGAIYGYTF
NA	TRBV25-1	TRBJ1-2	NA	TGTGCCAGCATTCATAACTATGGCTACACCTTC	CASIHNYGYTF
once	TRBV5-1	TRBJ2-7	TRBD2	TGCGCCAGCAGCTTGAGCGGGAGGGCCGAGGCCGAGCAGTACTTC	CASSLSGRAEAEQYF
NA	TRBV30	TRBJ2-3	NA	TGTGCCTGGAGTGTATTACGGGCAGATACGCAGTATTTT	CAWSVLRADTQYF
few	TRBV19	TRBJ1-1	TRBD1	TGTGCCAGTAGCGAACAGGGGGACACTGAAGCTTTCTTT	CASSEQGDTEAFF
NA	TRBV19	TRBJ1-1	NA	TGTGCCACCGCCCCAGGGCAGGGAGGTTGGAGCACTGAAGCTTTCTTT	CATAPGQGGWSTEAFF
NA	TRBV7-8	TRBJ2-5	NA	TGTGCCAGCAGCTTAGTTAGACTGCAAAGGGAGACCCAGTACTTC	CASSLVRLQRETQYF
NA	TRBV13	TRBJ2-1	TRBD2	TGTGCCAGCAGTCGACTAGCGGATAAGTTCTTC	CASSRLADKFF
NA	TRBV7-9	TRBJ2-7	NA	TGTGCCAGCAGCTTAGTACCGACAGGAAGCTCCTACGAGCAGTACTTC	CASSLVPTGSSYEQYF
NA	TRBV3-1/TRBV3-2	TRBJ2-1	NA	TGTGCCAGCAGCCCAGGTCGGGGGGCCTTTTACAATGAGCAGTTCTTC	CASSPGRGAFYNEQFF
NA	TRBV7-9	TRBJ2-7	NA	TGTGCCAGCACCTCCACTGGGGGGAACTACGAGCAGTACTTC	CASTSTGGNYEQYF
NA	TRBV19	TRBJ1-4	NA	TGTGCCAGTAGTATTTCGTCAGCAACTAATGAAAAACTGTTTTTT	CASSISSATNEKLFF
NA	TRBV5-1	TRBJ2-4	TRBD2	TGCGCCAGCAGCTTGGGACTAGCGGAAATAGCCAAAAACATTCAGTACTTC	CASSLGLAEIAKNIQYF
once	TRBV20-1	TRBJ2-1	NA	TGCAGTCTATTAAATGAGCAGTTCTTC	CSLLNEQFF